This T cell receptor beta chain is drawn from a study of brain T cells in children with intractable seizures. CDR3 length: 13 amino acids. In the case of this clone: What it recognizes is unknown.

Study results and caveats: Only CDR3 sequence similarity suggested viral specificity, without known HCMV serostatus. Pre-surgery blood may have been undersampled, hiding some clones.

Surgery cases with the highest brain T cell transcript signatures were chosen for sequencing. Assay: immunoSEQ multiplex PCR; the TCRdb copy retains only in-frame clones and omits some. This sample carries roughly 64,000 clones, around 96% of them seen once, and the ten largest clones take roughly 0.38%. The sequenced sample was peripheral blood, obtained at surgery. The chain couples TRBV21-1 to TRBJ2-7. TRBV21-1 is marked as a pseudogene. The TCR sequence derives from a boy in the first two years of life with focal cortical dysplasia and intractable seizures. The CDR3 DNA reads as TGTGCCAGCAGCAAAGAAACCCTCTACGAGCAGTACTTC. The encoded protein is CASSKETLYEQYF.